The rows below give T cell receptor beta chains drawn from one sample of a study of response to subunit inactivated influenza vaccine. Using its own MiXCR run on the RT-PCR reads, TCRdb lists one record per CDR3 protein. The data show about 540,000 distinct CDR3 sequences, around 21% seen once. The same data also contributed to another study, on T cells expressing NK-cell markers.

The input for sequencing was CD4+ T cells sorted from PBMCs, taken approximately 12 days after vaccination. The source of these receptors is a man aged 50 to 59 who received an inactivated influenza vaccine. The conserved cysteine and the conserved F or W are not part of the CDR3 here. Each record gives: V gene, clone size, J gene, CDR3 protein. The listing skips clone size in some rows; elsewhere it reads once, few, many or a size class.

V: TRBV7-9
size: once
J: TRBJ2-5
CDR3: ASSLEGGPIETQY

V: TRBV30
size: -
J: TRBJ2-7
CDR3: AWSVLVEQY

V: TRBV4-2
size: few
J: TRBJ2-1
CDR3: ASSHPGQSYNEQF

V: TRBV12-3/TRBV12-4
size: -
J: TRBJ2-2
CDR3: ASSVQYTGELF

V: TRBV7-6
size: few
J: TRBJ1-4
CDR3: ASSQNPPYGAEKLF

V: TRBV20-1
size: few
J: TRBJ2-1
CDR3: SAARTGAMVEQF

V: TRBV19
size: few
J: TRBJ2-6
CDR3: ASSIPQLGGANVLT

V: TRBV7-2
size: -
J: TRBJ2-7
CDR3: ASSLQIRDRGYEQY

V: TRBV5-1
size: -
J: TRBJ2-1
CDR3: ASSQGGRGYNEQF

V: TRBV7-8
size: -
J: TRBJ2-5
CDR3: ASRGLAGELLQETQY

V: TRBV11-2
size: once
J: TRBJ2-2
CDR3: ASSFVRDGELF

V: TRBV20-1
size: few
J: TRBJ2-5
CDR3: SAPIAGIQETQY

V: TRBV20-1
size: -
J: TRBJ1-4
CDR3: SAPGRGRTNEKLF

V: TRBV6-1
size: -
J: TRBJ2-1
CDR3: ASSRLWGTTGNEQF

V: TRBV7-2
size: few
J: TRBJ2-1
CDR3: ASRKPLAGGPDEQF

V: TRBV5-1
size: -
J: TRBJ2-7
CDR3: ASSLIVAGGPYEQY

V: TRBV4-3
size: few
J: TRBJ1-4
CDR3: ASSQDLGYSIGKLF

V: TRBV20-1
size: few
J: TRBJ2-5
CDR3: SARVPGLVRSQY

V: TRBV2
size: few
J: TRBJ2-7
CDR3: ASRATSARNYEQY

V: TRBV18
size: few
J: TRBJ2-5
CDR3: ASSATSGSTGSTPKTQY

V: TRBV28
size: -
J: TRBJ2-7
CDR3: ARSFPDRGGYEQY

V: TRBV7-9
size: few
J: TRBJ2-1
CDR3: ASSLAGGDGHEQF

V: TRBV12-3/TRBV12-4
size: -
J: TRBJ2-7
CDR3: ASSLRGIHEQY

V: TRBV18
size: -
J: TRBJ2-2
CDR3: ASSPYEITGELF

V: TRBV2
size: -
J: TRBJ1-5
CDR3: ASSLGQADTPQH

V: TRBV10-3
size: few
J: TRBJ2-3
CDR3: ATWTSGIQDTQY

V: TRBV14
size: once
J: TRBJ2-4
CDR3: ASSQDLGGIQY

V: TRBV15
size: -
J: TRBJ2-5
CDR3: ATSRDIRSKPTETQY

V: TRBV5-1
size: many
J: TRBJ1-2
CDR3: ASSLAMGQGNGYT

V: TRBV25-1
size: -
J: TRBJ2-5
CDR3: ASSELFTEYQETQY

V: TRBV6-2/TRBV6-3
size: few
J: TRBJ2-1
CDR3: ASRNTRQRGLYNEQF

V: TRBV12-3/TRBV12-4
size: -
J: TRBJ2-7
CDR3: ASSLRGWTSGVAYEQY

V: TRBV27
size: -
J: TRBJ2-7
CDR3: ASSPGSSGEQY

V: TRBV12-3/TRBV12-4
size: few
J: TRBJ2-5
CDR3: ASSFGGLGTQY

V: TRBV4-3
size: -
J: TRBJ2-3
CDR3: ASSQERTAGQGGDTQY

V: TRBV7-2
size: few
J: TRBJ2-1
CDR3: ASSVSTGGNEQF

V: TRBV20-1
size: few
J: TRBJ2-3
CDR3: SARDFYSYSTDTQY

V: TRBV12-3/TRBV12-4
size: few
J: TRBJ1-5
CDR3: ASSSTDRENQPQH

V: TRBV3-1
size: few
J: TRBJ1-2
CDR3: ASSQRPGPYGYT

V: TRBV20-1
size: -
J: TRBJ2-7
CDR3: SASDGLYEQY

V: TRBV5-6
size: -
J: TRBJ1-2
CDR3: ASSLPPGGYT

V: TRBV11-2
size: -
J: TRBJ1-1
CDR3: ASSRGGFGTEAF

V: TRBV6-1
size: few
J: TRBJ1-2
CDR3: ASGKTGDYGYT

V: TRBV20-1
size: -
J: TRBJ1-4
CDR3: SAGQSATNEKLF

V: TRBV7-2
size: -
J: TRBJ2-1
CDR3: ASSLGGGEGEQF

V: TRBV20-1
size: -
J: TRBJ1-1
CDR3: SAGRTGRNTEAF

V: TRBV12-3/TRBV12-4
size: many
J: TRBJ2-2
CDR3: ASSRGQGINTGELF

V: TRBV5-6
size: -
J: TRBJ1-1
CDR3: ASSLVIMGGEAF

V: TRBV24-1
size: -
J: TRBJ2-7
CDR3: ATSDRQGYEQY

V: TRBV7-6
size: few
J: TRBJ2-1
CDR3: ASSLAGGTLNEQF

V: TRBV7-8
size: few
J: TRBJ1-2
CDR3: ASSYRSTGSNYGYT

V: TRBV7-2
size: -
J: TRBJ2-3
CDR3: ASSPGSYFTDTQY

V: TRBV5-1
size: -
J: TRBJ2-4
CDR3: ASSLGVSRTTAKNIQY

V: TRBV29-1
size: few
J: TRBJ1-2
CDR3: SVEDQNRGNYGYT